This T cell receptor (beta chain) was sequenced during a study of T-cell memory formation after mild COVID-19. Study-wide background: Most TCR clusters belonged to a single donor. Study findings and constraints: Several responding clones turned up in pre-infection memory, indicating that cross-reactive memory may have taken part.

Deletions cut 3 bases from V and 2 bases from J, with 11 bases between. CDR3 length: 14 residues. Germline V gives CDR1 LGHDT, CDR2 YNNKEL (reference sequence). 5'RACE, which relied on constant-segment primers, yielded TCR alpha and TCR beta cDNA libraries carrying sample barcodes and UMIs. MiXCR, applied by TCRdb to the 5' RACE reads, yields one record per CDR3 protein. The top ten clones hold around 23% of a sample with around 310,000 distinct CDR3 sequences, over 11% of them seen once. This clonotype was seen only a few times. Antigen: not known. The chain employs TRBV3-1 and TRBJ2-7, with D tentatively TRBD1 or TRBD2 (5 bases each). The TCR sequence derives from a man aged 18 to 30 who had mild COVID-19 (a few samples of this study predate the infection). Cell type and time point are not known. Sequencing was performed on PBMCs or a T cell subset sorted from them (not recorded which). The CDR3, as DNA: TGTGCCAGCAGCCAGGACCCGGGGCCCTACGAGCAGTACTTC. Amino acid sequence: CASSQDPGPYEQYF.